This is a list of T cell receptor beta chains from one sample in a study of cytomegalovirus exposure and HLA in healthy donors. TCRdb's table, derived via immunoSEQ multiplex PCR, lists solely in-frame clones and lacks some. This specimen shows 30,000 to 40,000 clones; the ten leading clones hold around 5.9%. The source material was PBMCs. These receptors came from a human donor in good health. The CDR3 runs from the conserved cysteine through the conserved F or W.

j_call	v_call	cdr3_aa
TRBJ2-1	TRBV7-8	CASSFGQAWNEQFF
TRBJ1-1	TRBV28	CASSLNRGREAFF
TRBJ2-6	TRBV7-9	CASSLSQGFSSGANVLTF
TRBJ1-6	TRBV4-1	CASSQTVPGDGNNSPLHF
TRBJ2-7	TRBV5-1	CASRGTGAYEQYF
TRBJ2-1	TRBV29-1	CSSRQGLSNEQFF
TRBJ1-6	TRBV27	CASSRRSYNSPLHF
TRBJ1-6	TRBV18	CASSPRLAGRESSYNSPLHF
TRBJ1-6	TRBV19	CASSSRGGTDSPLHF
TRBJ2-1	TRBV5-1	CASRGGAGDNEQFF
TRBJ2-3	TRBV6-5	CASSGDRGSGTQYF
TRBJ2-1	TRBV7-2	CASSFRLAGVDEQFF
TRBJ1-1	TRBV28	CASSSYRVTEAFF
TRBJ1-5	TRBV7-8	CASSLKTGGWNQPQHF
TRBJ1-5	TRBV7-2	CASSAQQGSNQPQHF
TRBJ2-4	TRBV6-6	CASSYGRDRNIQYF
TRBJ1-5	TRBV2	CASSGVSGQGQPQHF
TRBJ2-3	TRBV7-3	CASSLNGGDSTDTQYF
TRBJ2-3	TRBV9	CASSASGGHPSTDTQYF
TRBJ1-1	TRBV27	CASRGSSGTEAFF
TRBJ2-6	TRBV5-6	CASSPGVVVGANVLTF
TRBJ2-5	TRBV18	CASSPISPSRGTQYF
TRBJ1-1	TRBV5-1	CASYPDRTTEAFF
TRBJ2-5	TRBV11-3	CASSLGAGGPETQYF
TRBJ1-3	TRBV6-5	CASRLRQGGTIYF
TRBJ2-5	TRBV15	CATSRDVARQETQYF
TRBJ1-6	TRBV28	CASRDRGNSPLHF
TRBJ1-2	TRBV7-9	CAIRGETGFYGYTF
TRBJ1-3	TRBV6-5	CASTPPGGNTIYF
TRBJ2-3	TRBV18	CASSPNSGQGPTDTQYF
TRBJ2-6	TRBV4-1	CASSQAIAASGANVLTF
TRBJ2-5	TRBV5-1	CASSLDYRAQYF
TRBJ1-1	TRBV7-6	CASSLEGRLTHGTEAFF
TRBJ1-1	TRBV4-1	CASSSGKGTEAFF
TRBJ1-5	TRBV10-3	CATRRQGGDSNQPQHF
TRBJ2-1	TRBV30	CAWSPTDYNEQFF
TRBJ1-1	TRBV5-1	CASSRSGEAFF
TRBJ2-1	TRBV28	CASSFNGGGSDNEQFF
TRBJ1-2	TRBV19	CASNLGHKVYGYTF
TRBJ2-5	TRBV4-2	CASSQDPQGAVETQYF
TRBJ1-1	TRBV18	CASSPPSLKNTEAFF